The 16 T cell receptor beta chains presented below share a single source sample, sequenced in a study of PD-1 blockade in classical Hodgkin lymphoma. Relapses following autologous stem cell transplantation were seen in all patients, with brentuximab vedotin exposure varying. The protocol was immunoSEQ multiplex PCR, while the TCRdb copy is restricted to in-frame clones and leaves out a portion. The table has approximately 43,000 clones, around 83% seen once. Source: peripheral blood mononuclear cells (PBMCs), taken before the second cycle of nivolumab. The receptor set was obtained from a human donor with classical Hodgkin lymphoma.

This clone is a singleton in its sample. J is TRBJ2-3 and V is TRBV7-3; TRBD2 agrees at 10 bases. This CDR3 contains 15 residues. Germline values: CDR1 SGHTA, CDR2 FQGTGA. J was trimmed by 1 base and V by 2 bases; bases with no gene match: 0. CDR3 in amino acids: CASSLLAGGTDTQYF. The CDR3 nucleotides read TGTGCCAGCAGCTTACTAGCGGGGGGCACAGATACGCAGTATTTT.

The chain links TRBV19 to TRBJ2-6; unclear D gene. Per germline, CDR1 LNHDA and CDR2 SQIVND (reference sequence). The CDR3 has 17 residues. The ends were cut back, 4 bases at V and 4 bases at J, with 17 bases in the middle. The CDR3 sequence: CASSTRLDPVGANVLTF. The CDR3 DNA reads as TGTGCCAGTAGTACCAGGCTAGACCCTGTGGGGGCCAACGTCCTGACTTTC.

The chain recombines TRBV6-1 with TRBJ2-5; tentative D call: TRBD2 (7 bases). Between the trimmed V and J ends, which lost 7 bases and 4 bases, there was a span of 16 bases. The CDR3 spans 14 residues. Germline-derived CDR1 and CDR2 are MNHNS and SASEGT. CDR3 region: CASTPTGGRETQYF. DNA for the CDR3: TGTGCCAGCACACCGACGGGGGGCCGAGAGACCCAGTACTTC.

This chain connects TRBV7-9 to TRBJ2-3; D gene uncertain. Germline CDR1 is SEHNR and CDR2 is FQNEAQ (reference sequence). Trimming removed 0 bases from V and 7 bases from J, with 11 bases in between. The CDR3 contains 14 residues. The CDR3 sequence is CASSLAGTGNTQYF. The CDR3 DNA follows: TGTGCCAGCAGCTTAGCGGGAACTGGAAATACGCAGTATTTT.

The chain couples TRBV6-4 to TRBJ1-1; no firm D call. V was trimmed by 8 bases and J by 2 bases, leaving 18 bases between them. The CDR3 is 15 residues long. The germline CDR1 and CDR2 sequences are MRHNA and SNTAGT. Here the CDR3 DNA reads TGTGCCAGCCTAGACGGGATTCTTATTAACACTGAAGCTTTCTTT. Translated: CASLDGILINTEAFF.

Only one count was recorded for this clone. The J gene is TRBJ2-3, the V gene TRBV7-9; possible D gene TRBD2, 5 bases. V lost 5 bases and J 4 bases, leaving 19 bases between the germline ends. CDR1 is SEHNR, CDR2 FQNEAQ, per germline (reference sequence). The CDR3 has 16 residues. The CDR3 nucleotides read TGTGCCAGCAGCCCCGGGCCGGGAACTAAGGCAGATACGCAGTATTTT. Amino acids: CASSPGPGTKADTQYF.

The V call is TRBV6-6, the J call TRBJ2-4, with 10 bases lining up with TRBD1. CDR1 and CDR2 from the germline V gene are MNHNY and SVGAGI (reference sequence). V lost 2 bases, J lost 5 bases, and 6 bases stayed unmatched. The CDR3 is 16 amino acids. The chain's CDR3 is CASSYNRDRGQNIQYF. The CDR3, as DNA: TGTGCCAGCAGTTACAACCGGGACAGGGGACAAAACATTCAGTACTTC.

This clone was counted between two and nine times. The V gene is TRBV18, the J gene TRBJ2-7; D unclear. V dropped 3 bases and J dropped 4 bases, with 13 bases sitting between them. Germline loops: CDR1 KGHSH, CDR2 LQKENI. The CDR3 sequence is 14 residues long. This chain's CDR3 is CASSPPWDSYEQYF. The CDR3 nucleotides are TGTGCCAGCTCACCGCCGTGGGATAGTTACGAGCAGTACTTC.

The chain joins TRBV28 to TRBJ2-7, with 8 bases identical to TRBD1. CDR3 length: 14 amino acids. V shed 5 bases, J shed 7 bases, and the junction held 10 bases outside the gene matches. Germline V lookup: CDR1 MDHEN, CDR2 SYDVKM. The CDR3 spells CASSPLDRAGEQYF. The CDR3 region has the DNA TGTGCCAGCAGTCCCCTGGACAGGGCGGGTGAGCAGTACTTC.

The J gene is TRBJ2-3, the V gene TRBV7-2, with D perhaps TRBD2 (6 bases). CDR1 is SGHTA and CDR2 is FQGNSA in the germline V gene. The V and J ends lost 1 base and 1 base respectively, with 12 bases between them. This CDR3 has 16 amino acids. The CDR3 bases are TGTGCCAGCAGCTTAGGTCCCGGGGAGGGCACAGATACGCAGTATTTT. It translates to CASSLGPGEGTDTQYF.

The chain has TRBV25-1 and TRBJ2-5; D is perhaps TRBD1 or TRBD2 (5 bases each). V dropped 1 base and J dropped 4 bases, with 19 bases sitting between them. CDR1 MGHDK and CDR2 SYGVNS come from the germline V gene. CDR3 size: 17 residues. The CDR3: CASSESFSRENGETQYF. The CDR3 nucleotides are TGTGCCAGCAGTGAATCTTTCTCCAGGGAGAATGGAGAGACCCAGTACTTC.

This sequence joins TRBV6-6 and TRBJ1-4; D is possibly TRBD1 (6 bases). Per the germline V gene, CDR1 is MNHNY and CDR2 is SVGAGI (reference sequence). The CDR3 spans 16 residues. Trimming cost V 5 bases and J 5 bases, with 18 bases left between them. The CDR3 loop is CASSPTPTGPNEKLFF. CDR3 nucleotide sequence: TGTGCCAGCAGTCCAACCCCGACAGGACCGAATGAAAAACTGTTTTTT.

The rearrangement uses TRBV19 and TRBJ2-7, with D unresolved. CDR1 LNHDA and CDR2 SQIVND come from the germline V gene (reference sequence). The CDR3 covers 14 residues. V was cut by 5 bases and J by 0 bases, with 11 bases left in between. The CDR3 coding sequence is TGTGCCAGTAGTGCCTCGATCAACTCCTACGAGCAGTACTTC. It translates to CASSASINSYEQYF.

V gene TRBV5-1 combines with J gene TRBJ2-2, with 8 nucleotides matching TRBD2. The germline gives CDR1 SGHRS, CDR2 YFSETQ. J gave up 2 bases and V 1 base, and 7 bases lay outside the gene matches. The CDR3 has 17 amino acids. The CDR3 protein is CASSLQPSGPNTGELFF. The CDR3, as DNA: TGCGCCAGCAGCTTGCAGCCTAGCGGGCCTAACACCGGGGAGCTGTTTTTT.

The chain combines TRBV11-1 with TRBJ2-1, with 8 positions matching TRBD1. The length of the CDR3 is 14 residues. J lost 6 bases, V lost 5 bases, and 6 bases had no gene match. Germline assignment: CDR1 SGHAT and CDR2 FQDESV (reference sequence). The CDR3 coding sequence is TGTGCCAGCAGCACCGGACAGGGCGGCAATGAGCAGTTCTTC. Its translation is CASSTGQGGNEQFF.

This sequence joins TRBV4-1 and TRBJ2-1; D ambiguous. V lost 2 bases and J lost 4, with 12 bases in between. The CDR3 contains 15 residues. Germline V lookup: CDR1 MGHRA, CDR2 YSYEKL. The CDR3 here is CASSQSGDKYNEQFF. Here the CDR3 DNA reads TGCGCCAGCAGCCAATCGGGCGACAAGTACAATGAGCAGTTCTTC.